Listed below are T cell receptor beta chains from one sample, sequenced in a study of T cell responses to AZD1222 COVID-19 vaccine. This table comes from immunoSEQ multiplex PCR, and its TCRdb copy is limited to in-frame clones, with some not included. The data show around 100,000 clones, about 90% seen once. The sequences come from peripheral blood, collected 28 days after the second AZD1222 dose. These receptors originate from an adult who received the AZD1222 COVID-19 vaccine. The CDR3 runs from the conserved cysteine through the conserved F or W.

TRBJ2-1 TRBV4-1 CASSQDGGPYNEQFF
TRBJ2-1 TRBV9 CASSVATRGTGSNEQFF
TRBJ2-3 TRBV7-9 CASSILAGGADTQYF
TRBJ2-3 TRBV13 CASSLASSDTQYF
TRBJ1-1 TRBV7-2 CASSFGGLNTEAFF
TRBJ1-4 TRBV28 CASSRDRNNEKLFF
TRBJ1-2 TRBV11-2 CASSLDARTVVGYTF
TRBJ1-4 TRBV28 CASSLNDGPTNEKLFF
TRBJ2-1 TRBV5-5 CASSFRLAGHNEQFF
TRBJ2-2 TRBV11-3 CASSLDRVGSSITGELFF
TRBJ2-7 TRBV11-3 CASSSRTGVGMGEQYF